This TCR beta chain was sequenced during a study of blood T cell repertoires in COVID-19. Study details: Specimens from acute and convalescent COVID-19 originated in the United States, Italy and Spain. T cells, B-cell-depleted T cells, or PBMCs provided the cDNA or gDNA that served as material.

The CDR3 spans 15 residues. Germline values: CDR1 LNHDA, CDR2 SQIVND (reference sequence). V was cut by 5 bases and J by 2 bases, with 14 bases left in between. Original data processing: Reference gene primer amplification gave nucleated cell count estimates. The assay was immunoSEQ multiplex PCR, and TCRdb's table has in-frame clones only and misses some. The V and J calls and clone size were taken over from that table, and D and trimming were inferred from the DNA. Of 35,000 to 45,000 clones in the sample, roughly 89% were seen once. Sequenced sample: peripheral blood. This sequence joins TRBV19 and TRBJ2-3, with D perhaps TRBD1 (6 bases). The sequence was obtained from a human donor in a cohort sampled during active COVID-19. CDR3: CASSGTPKPTDTQYF. DNA of the CDR3: TGTGCCAGTAGTGGGACACCTAAACCCACAGATACGCAGTATTTT.